This TCR beta chain comes out of a study of blood T cell repertoires in COVID-19. Turning to the study itself: Collection of acute and convalescent COVID-19 samples took place in the United States, Italy and Spain. The cDNA or gDNA used as material had been derived from T cells, B-cell-depleted T cells, or PBMCs.

This CDR3 has 15 amino acids. V dropped 4 bases and J dropped 0 bases, with 11 bases sitting between them. Per germline, CDR1 SGDLS and CDR2 YYNGEE. In assigning cohorts, the study relied on participant-reported clinical history. Per the original data handling: Amplification of reference gene primers provided the estimated nucleated cell counts. This table comes from immunoSEQ multiplex PCR, and its TCRdb copy is limited to in-frame clones, with some not included. V, J and clone size reflect that table, while D and trimming were determined from the DNA. The sample has about 270,000 clones, approximately 89% seen once.

This TCR came from a woman in her forties with acute COVID-19. The chain uses TRBV9 and TRBJ1-5; D might be TRBD1 (6 bases). What was sequenced was PBMCs or T cells enriched from blood (not recorded which). The CDR3 bases are TGTGCCAGCAGCCCAGGGGACTATAGCAATCAGCCCCAGCATTTT. Its translation is CASSPGDYSNQPQHF.